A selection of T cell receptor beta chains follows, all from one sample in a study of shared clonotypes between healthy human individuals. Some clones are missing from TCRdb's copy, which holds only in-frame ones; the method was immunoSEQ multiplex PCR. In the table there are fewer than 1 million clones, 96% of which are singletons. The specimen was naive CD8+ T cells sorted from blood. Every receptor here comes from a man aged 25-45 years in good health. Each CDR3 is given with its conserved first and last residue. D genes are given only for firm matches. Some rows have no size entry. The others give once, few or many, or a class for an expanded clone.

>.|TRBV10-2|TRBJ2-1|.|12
TGCGCCAGCAGCAGGCAGGACAATGAGCAGTTCTTC
CASSRQDNEQFF
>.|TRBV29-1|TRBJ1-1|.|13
TGCAGCGTTGGAAAACCCGAGAACACTGAAGCTTTCTTT
CSVGKPENTEAFF
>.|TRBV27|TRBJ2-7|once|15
TGTGCCAGCAGTGGGCGCGGGGGAGGGGGGCGCGAGCAGTACTTC
CASSGRGGGGREQYF
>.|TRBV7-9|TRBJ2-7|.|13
TGTGCCAGCAGCTTAGTGGGGCGCCGCGAGCAGTACTTC
CASSLVGRREQYF
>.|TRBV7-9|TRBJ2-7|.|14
TGTGCCAGCAGCCTTTCGGACCTTCTAGGCGAGCAGTACTTC
CASSLSDLLGEQYF
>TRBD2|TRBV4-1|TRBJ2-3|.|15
TGCGCCAGCAGCCAAGTCGGCGGGAGAGCAGATACGCAGTATTTT
CASSQVGGRADTQYF
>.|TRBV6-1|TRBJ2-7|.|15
TGTGCCAGCAGTGAGTTTCCAGGAGTCTCCTACGAGCAGTACTTC
CASSEFPGVSYEQYF
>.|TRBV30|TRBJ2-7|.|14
TGTGCCTGGAGTCGAATACAGGGTATCCACGAGCAGTACTTC
CAWSRIQGIHEQYF
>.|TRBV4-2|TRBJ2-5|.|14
TGTGCCAGCAGCCAAGAGGCGGGCTGGGAGACCCAGTACTTC
CASSQEAGWETQYF
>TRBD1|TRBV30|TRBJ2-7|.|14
TGTGCATTGGACCCCCAGGGGGTAACCTACGAGCAGTACTTC
CALDPQGVTYEQYF
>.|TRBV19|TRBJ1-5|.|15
TGTGCCAGTAGCTGGTCACAGGGTAGCAATCAGCCCCAGCATTTT
CASSWSQGSNQPQHF
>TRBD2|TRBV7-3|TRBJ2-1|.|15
TGTGCCAGCAGCTTCCTAGCGGGAGGGACTGGTGAGCAGTTCTTC
CASSFLAGGTGEQFF
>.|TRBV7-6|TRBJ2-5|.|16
TGTGCCAGCAGCCAAGCGGGTAGGCAAACGCAAGAGACCCAGTACTTC
CASSQAGRQTQETQYF
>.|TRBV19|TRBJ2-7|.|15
TGTGCCAGTAGTATAGACGGGACTCTCATATACGAGCAGTACTTC
CASSIDGTLIYEQYF